This entry lists 8 T cell receptor beta chains sequenced from one sample in a study of T-cell reconstitution after alpha-beta-depleted transplantation in children. Preparing the TCRbeta library involved the use of unique molecular identifiers. In TCRdb, the PCR reads were re-called with MiXCR into one record per CDR3 protein. The table records 700,000 to 950,000 distinct CDR3 sequences, roughly 15% of them present only once. The sequencing here drew on PBMCs, mostly from graft donor cells, taken 360 days after TCRalphabeta/CD19-depleted stem cell transplant. The source of these receptors is a male patient younger than 18 who had a stem cell transplant for acute lymphoblastic leukemia, so the T cells may come from the graft donor.

This clonotype turned up a few times. The chain links TRBV3-1 to TRBJ2-7; a weak D match, TRBD2 (7 bases). Trimming cost V 4 bases and J 5 bases, with 15 bases left between them. Germline V gene sequence: CDR1 LGHDT, CDR2 YNNKEL (reference sequence). The CDR3 contains 14 residues. CDR3 residues: CASSRRGGLHEQYF. The CDR3 bases are TGTGCCAGCAGCCGGAGGGGGGGGCTGCACGAGCAGTACTTC.

There are a few counts of this clonotype. This chain joins TRBV29-1 and TRBJ1-3; D call uncertain. V was shortened by 5 bases and J by 0 bases, with 11 bases between the two germline ends. CDR1 is SQVTM and CDR2 is ANQGSEA in the germline V gene. The CDR3 spans 14 residues. Here the CDR3 DNA reads TGCAGCGTTCAGGTTTTCGGCTCTGGAAACACCATATATTTT. The encoded protein is CSVQVFGSGNTIYF.

This clonotype showed up many times. The chain couples TRBV7-9 to TRBJ2-1; TRBD2 is a possible D gene (6 bases). This CDR3 has 15 amino acids. Per germline, CDR1 SEHNR and CDR2 FQNEAQ (reference sequence). The ends were cut back, 1 base at V and 0 bases at J, with 7 bases in the middle. The CDR3 region has the DNA TGTGCCAGCAGCTTAGGGGGGGTCTCCTACAATGAGCAGTTCTTC. Translated, it gives CASSLGGVSYNEQFF.

The chain joins TRBV5-1 to TRBJ2-3; D unresolved. Germline V gene lookup returns CDR1 SGHRS and CDR2 YFSETQ. V was cut by 0 bases and J by 3 bases, with 8 bases left in between. The CDR3 has 14 amino acids. CDR3 coding DNA: TGCGCCAGCAGCTTGGGAATGCAAACAGATACGCAGTATTTT. Its protein product is CASSLGMQTDTQYF.

The chain uses TRBV5-4 and TRBJ2-2; no clear D gene. Germline assignment: CDR1 SGHNT and CDR2 YYREEE (reference sequence). Trimming pared 1 base from V and 7 bases from J, leaving 11 bases between. The CDR3 consists of 14 residues. The CDR3 nucleotides read TGTGCCAGCAGCTTGTCCCCGGCGATCGGGGAGCTGTTTTTT. Translation gives CASSLSPAIGELFF.

This clonotype was counted ten times or more. This chain links TRBV3-1 with TRBJ2-1, with D perhaps matching TRBD2 (5 bases). Trimming removed 4 bases from V and 7 bases from J, with 11 bases in between. Germline CDR1 is LGHDT and CDR2 is YNNKEL (reference sequence). The CDR3 has 13 amino acids. In DNA, the CDR3 is TGTGCCAGCAGCCGCCAACGCGGGAATGAGCAGTTCTTC. Residues: CASSRQRGNEQFF.

The chain employs TRBV5-1 and TRBJ2-2; D gene ambiguous. This CDR3 has 16 residues. Trimming took 1 base from V and 1 from J, leaving 11 bases between them. CDR1 is SGHRS and CDR2 is YFSETQ in the germline V gene. The DNA for the CDR3 is TGCGCCAGCAGCTTGACATTGGCCTTGAACACCGGGGAGCTGTTTTTT. Encoded protein: CASSLTLALNTGELFF.

This clonotype was detected a few times. The CDR3 spells CASSLDALARYEQYF. The CDR3 bases are TGCGCCAGCAGCTTGGATGCACTAGCTCGCTACGAGCAGTACTTC. The genes are TRBV5-1 and TRBJ2-7; the D gene is possibly TRBD2 (6 bases). Trimming pared 0 bases from V and 3 bases from J, leaving 13 bases between. The CDR3 has 15 residues. The germline V gene has CDR1 SGHRS and CDR2 YFSETQ.